This TCR beta chain comes out of a study of blood T cell repertoires in COVID-19. At the level of the study: Some COVID-19 samples were acute and others convalescent; all came from the United States, Italy and Spain. T cells, B-cell-depleted T cells, or PBMCs provided the cDNA or gDNA that served as material.

Under the authors' procedure: For nucleated cells, counts were estimated from reference gene primer amplification. The repertoire was sequenced with immunoSEQ multiplex PCR; TCRdb's copy has only in-frame clones and lacks some. V and J calls and clone size come straight from that table; D and trimming were deduced from the DNA. Seen here are fewer than 100,000 clones, over 70% observed once, and the top ten hold over 8.5%. The CDR3 has 17 residues. Trimming removed 5 bases from V and 0 bases from J, with 14 bases in between. The germline CDR1 and CDR2 sequences are SGHAT and FQNNGV. The sequence was collected from a man aged 45-65 years with acute or convalescent COVID-19. Sequenced input: peripheral blood. The chain is built from TRBV11-2 and TRBJ2-6; D unresolved. For the CDR3, the DNA is TGTGCCAGCAGCCGGAGAGGCGGAACCTCTGGGGCCAACGTCCTGACTTTC. It translates to CASSRRGGTSGANVLTF. The full variable domain, its missing parts supplied by reference TRBV11-2 and TRBJ2-6, is EAGVAQSPRYKIIEKRQSVAFWCNPISGHATLYWYQQILGQGPKLLIQFQNNGVVDDSQLPKDRFSAERLKGVDSTLKIQPAKLEDSAVYLCASSRRGGTSGANVLTFGAGSRLTVL.